The rows below give T cell receptor beta chains drawn from one sample of a study of cytomegalovirus exposure and HLA in healthy donors. This table comes from immunoSEQ multiplex PCR, and its TCRdb copy is limited to in-frame clones, with some not included. This table holds 200,000 or so clones, approximately 78% found once. The sequenced sample consisted of PBMCs. The receptors shown here come from a woman aged 45-65 years in good health and CMV-seropositive. CDR3s include the opening cysteine and the closing phenylalanine or tryptophan. D genes are given only for firm matches. Not every row has a clone size; where given, it reads once, few, many or a size class.

abundance: -; d_gene: -; v_gene: TRBV9; j_gene: TRBJ2-1; CDR3aa: CASSFSTGFNDEQFF; CDR3nt: TGTGCCAGCAGCTTCTCGACAGGCTTCAACGATGAGCAGTTCTTC
abundance: once; d_gene: -; v_gene: TRBV5-1; j_gene: TRBJ2-5; CDR3aa: CASSPAGGTQYF; CDR3nt: TGCGCCAGCAGCCCGGCCGGGGGTACCCAGTACTTC
abundance: -; d_gene: TRBD2; v_gene: TRBV15; j_gene: TRBJ2-2; CDR3aa: CATSRMGGVSGELFF; CDR3nt: TGTGCCACCAGCAGGATGGGGGGGGTGTCCGGGGAGCTGTTTTTT
abundance: -; d_gene: TRBD2; v_gene: TRBV4-1; j_gene: TRBJ2-3; CDR3aa: CASSQGLAGGSTDTQYF; CDR3nt: TGCGCCAGCAGCCAAGGTCTAGCGGGAGGGAGCACAGATACGCAGTATTTT
abundance: -; d_gene: TRBD2; v_gene: TRBV7-9; j_gene: TRBJ2-3; CDR3aa: CASRWGPSGRPITDTQYF; CDR3nt: TGTGCCAGCAGGTGGGGGCCTAGCGGGAGGCCGATCACAGATACGCAGTATTTT
abundance: -; d_gene: TRBD1; v_gene: TRBV2; j_gene: TRBJ1-5; CDR3aa: CASSGPGQGGQPQHF; CDR3nt: TGTGCCAGCAGCGGTCCGGGACAGGGAGGGCAGCCCCAGCATTTT
abundance: -; d_gene: TRBD2; v_gene: TRBV27; j_gene: TRBJ2-7; CDR3aa: CASSFGGGILLHEQYF; CDR3nt: TGTGCCAGCAGTTTCGGCGGGGGGATTTTGTTGCACGAGCAGTACTTC
abundance: -; d_gene: -; v_gene: TRBV18; j_gene: TRBJ2-1; CDR3aa: CASSHSFHSYNEQFF; CDR3nt: TGTGCCAGCTCACACAGCTTCCACTCCTACAATGAGCAGTTCTTC
abundance: few; d_gene: -; v_gene: TRBV11-2; j_gene: TRBJ2-5; CDR3aa: CASSLDRETQYF; CDR3nt: TGTGCCAGCAGCTTAGATCGAGAGACCCAGTACTTC
abundance: -; d_gene: TRBD2; v_gene: TRBV18; j_gene: TRBJ2-1; CDR3aa: CASSPTGTSWVDNEQFF; CDR3nt: TGTGCCAGCTCACCTACAGGGACTAGCTGGGTAGACAATGAGCAGTTCTTC
abundance: -; d_gene: TRBD1; v_gene: TRBV19; j_gene: TRBJ1-5; CDR3aa: CASSLGPGQGRNQPQHF; CDR3nt: TGTGCCAGTAGTCTGGGCCCCGGACAGGGCCGCAATCAGCCCCAGCATTTT
abundance: -; d_gene: -; v_gene: TRBV19; j_gene: TRBJ2-3; CDR3aa: CASRNWGDGTDTQYF; CDR3nt: TGTGCCAGTAGGAATTGGGGGGATGGCACAGATACGCAGTATTTT
abundance: -; d_gene: -; v_gene: TRBV19; j_gene: TRBJ1-4; CDR3aa: CASSISPVVLELFF; CDR3nt: TGTGCCAGTAGTATCAGTCCAGTGGTCCTGGAACTGTTTTTT
abundance: -; d_gene: TRBD1; v_gene: TRBV18; j_gene: TRBJ1-1; CDR3aa: CASSPAGQGGPPSTEAFF; CDR3nt: TGTGCCAGCTCACCAGCGGGACAGGGTGGCCCCCCAAGCACTGAAGCTTTCTTT
abundance: few; d_gene: TRBD1; v_gene: TRBV6-1; j_gene: TRBJ1-5; CDR3aa: CASTRGTVSNQPQHF; CDR3nt: TGTGCCAGCACCCGAGGGACAGTTAGCAATCAGCCCCAGCATTTT
abundance: -; d_gene: -; v_gene: TRBV7-3; j_gene: TRBJ2-6; CDR3aa: CASSLDISGANVLTF; CDR3nt: TGTGCCAGCAGCTTAGACATCTCTGGGGCCAACGTCCTGACTTTC
abundance: -; d_gene: -; v_gene: TRBV28; j_gene: TRBJ2-7; CDR3aa: CASSQDRDFYEQYF; CDR3nt: TGTGCCAGCAGCCAAGACAGGGACTTTTACGAGCAGTACTTC
abundance: -; d_gene: -; v_gene: TRBV7-9; j_gene: TRBJ2-1; CDR3aa: CASSLVRNEQFF; CDR3nt: TGTGCCAGCAGCTTAGTCAGAAATGAGCAGTTCTTC
abundance: -; d_gene: TRBD2; v_gene: TRBV4-1; j_gene: TRBJ2-5; CDR3aa: CASSQLGLAGIQETQYF; CDR3nt: TGCGCCAGCAGCCAACTGGGACTAGCGGGAATTCAAGAGACCCAGTACTTC
abundance: -; d_gene: -; v_gene: TRBV18; j_gene: TRBJ1-2; CDR3aa: CASSPDGQNYGYTF; CDR3nt: TGTGCCAGCTCACCAGACGGACAGAACTATGGCTACACCTTC
abundance: -; d_gene: -; v_gene: TRBV4-1; j_gene: TRBJ1-3; CDR3aa: CASSQGGGRAGNTIYF; CDR3nt: TGCGCCAGCAGCCAAGGAGGGGGGAGGGCTGGAAACACCATATATTTT
abundance: -; d_gene: -; v_gene: TRBV5-1; j_gene: TRBJ1-2; CDR3aa: CASSLEDGAGAAPGYTF; CDR3nt: TGCGCCAGCAGCTTGGAGGACGGGGCAGGGGCTGCCCCGGGCTACACCTTC
abundance: -; d_gene: -; v_gene: TRBV6-6; j_gene: TRBJ2-1; CDR3aa: CASSRRGGSYNEQFF; CDR3nt: TGTGCCAGCAGTCGCCGAGGGGGCTCCTACAATGAGCAGTTCTTC
abundance: -; d_gene: TRBD1; v_gene: TRBV28; j_gene: TRBJ2-1; CDR3aa: CASSLGTDRRGQFF; CDR3nt: TGTGCCAGCAGTCTAGGGACAGACCGACGGGGGCAGTTCTTC
abundance: -; d_gene: -; v_gene: TRBV2; j_gene: TRBJ2-3; CDR3aa: CASSRVTDTQYF; CDR3nt: TGTGCCAGCAGTCGAGTTACAGATACGCAGTATTTT
abundance: -; d_gene: -; v_gene: TRBV7-9; j_gene: TRBJ2-6; CDR3aa: CASSLVHAISGANVLTF; CDR3nt: TGTGCCAGCAGCTTAGTTCACGCGATCTCTGGGGCCAACGTCCTGACTTTC
abundance: few; d_gene: TRBD2; v_gene: TRBV5-6; j_gene: TRBJ2-7; CDR3aa: CASSLRTSGRVINEQYF; CDR3nt: TGTGCCAGCAGCTTGAGGACTAGCGGGAGGGTTATCAACGAGCAGTACTTC
abundance: -; d_gene: -; v_gene: TRBV27; j_gene: TRBJ2-3; CDR3aa: CASSSTGIYTDTQYF; CDR3nt: TGTGCCAGCAGTTCCACCGGGATCTACACAGATACGCAGTATTTT
abundance: -; d_gene: -; v_gene: TRBV5-5; j_gene: TRBJ1-2; CDR3aa: CASSSGLPGGYTF; CDR3nt: TGTGCCAGCAGCTCCGGCCTCCCGGGAGGCTACACCTTC
abundance: once; d_gene: TRBD1; v_gene: TRBV28; j_gene: TRBJ1-4; CDR3aa: CASSSPGTANEKLFF; CDR3nt: TGTGCCAGCAGTTCTCCCGGGACAGCTAATGAAAAACTGTTTTTT
abundance: once; d_gene: TRBD1; v_gene: TRBV4-3; j_gene: TRBJ1-3; CDR3aa: CASSQDKQGASGNTIYF; CDR3nt: TGCGCCAGCAGCCAAGATAAACAGGGGGCATCTGGAAACACCATATATTTT
abundance: -; d_gene: TRBD1; v_gene: TRBV5-1; j_gene: TRBJ2-2; CDR3aa: CASSWGQARNTGELFF; CDR3nt: TGCGCCAGCAGCTGGGGACAGGCACGTAACACCGGGGAGCTGTTTTTT
abundance: -; d_gene: -; v_gene: TRBV4-1; j_gene: TRBJ2-3; CDR3aa: CASSQDYRGTDTQYF; CDR3nt: TGCGCCAGCAGCCAAGATTACAGGGGCACAGATACGCAGTATTTT
abundance: once; d_gene: -; v_gene: TRBV19; j_gene: TRBJ2-5; CDR3aa: CATQEAPSSTQYF; CDR3nt: TGTGCCACCCAGGAGGCCCCCTCCTCGACCCAGTACTTC
abundance: -; d_gene: TRBD2; v_gene: TRBV11-2; j_gene: TRBJ2-3; CDR3aa: CASGTSVTDTQYF; CDR3nt: TGTGCCTCCGGGACTAGCGTCACAGATACGCAGTATTTT
abundance: -; d_gene: TRBD2; v_gene: TRBV11-2; j_gene: TRBJ2-4; CDR3aa: CASSLVTSGVKNIQYF; CDR3nt: TGTGCCAGCAGCTTAGTGACTAGCGGAGTTAAAAACATTCAGTACTTC
abundance: -; d_gene: -; v_gene: TRBV7-9; j_gene: TRBJ2-6; CDR3aa: CASSPQGAGANVLTF; CDR3nt: TGTGCCAGCAGCCCACAGGGCGCTGGGGCCAACGTCCTGACTTTC
abundance: -; d_gene: -; v_gene: TRBV4-3; j_gene: TRBJ2-7; CDR3aa: CASSQDGGYEQYF; CDR3nt: TGCGCCAGCAGCCAAGATGGCGGCTACGAGCAGTACTTC
abundance: -; d_gene: -; v_gene: TRBV10-2; j_gene: TRBJ1-5; CDR3aa: CASQGTENQPQHF; CDR3nt: TGCGCCAGCCAGGGGACGGAGAATCAGCCCCAGCATTTT
abundance: -; d_gene: -; v_gene: TRBV10-2; j_gene: TRBJ1-2; CDR3aa: CASSETAGNYGYTF; CDR3nt: TGCGCCAGCAGTGAGACTGCAGGCAACTATGGCTACACCTTC
abundance: -; d_gene: TRBD2; v_gene: TRBV5-6; j_gene: TRBJ2-1; CDR3aa: CASSLPGLAGGPRLDGQFF; CDR3nt: TGTGCCAGCAGCTTACCGGGACTAGCGGGGGGGCCCAGGTTAGATGGGCAGTTCTTC
abundance: -; d_gene: TRBD2; v_gene: TRBV9; j_gene: TRBJ2-5; CDR3aa: CASSQGAGDGETQYF; CDR3nt: TGTGCCAGCAGCCAAGGAGCGGGGGACGGGGAGACCCAGTACTTC